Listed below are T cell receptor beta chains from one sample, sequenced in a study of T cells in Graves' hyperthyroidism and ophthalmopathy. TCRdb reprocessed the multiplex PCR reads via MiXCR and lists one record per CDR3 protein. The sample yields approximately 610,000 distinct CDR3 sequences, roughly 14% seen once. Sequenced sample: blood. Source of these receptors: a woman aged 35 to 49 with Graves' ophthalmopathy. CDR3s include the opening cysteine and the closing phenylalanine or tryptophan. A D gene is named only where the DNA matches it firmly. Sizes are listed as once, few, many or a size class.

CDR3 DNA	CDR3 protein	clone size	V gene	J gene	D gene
TGCAGCGTTGAAGCCAGGACTAGCGGGATCCAAGGAAGCTACGAGCAGTACTTC	CSVEARTSGIQGSYEQYF	many	TRBV29-1	TRBJ2-7	TRBD2
TGTGCCAGCAGTCGAATTGGACATTCGGAAGGGCATGGCTACACCTTC	CASSRIGHSEGHGYTF	many	TRBV7-9	TRBJ1-2	NA
TGCGCCAGCAGCCAAGACCTGGCTAGCGGGAAGTACGAGCAGTACTTC	CASSQDLASGKYEQYF	many	TRBV4-3	TRBJ2-7	TRBD2
TGTGCCACCAGTGTACAGGGCTTTCAGCCCCAGCATTTT	CATSVQGFQPQHF	many	TRBV24-1	TRBJ1-5	NA
TGTGCCAGTAGTATATACACACCGGGGCACTATGGCTACACCTTC	CASSIYTPGHYGYTF	many	TRBV19	TRBJ1-2	NA
TGTGCCAGCAGACCTACAGGGATCTATGGCTACACCTTC	CASRPTGIYGYTF	many	TRBV28	TRBJ1-2	NA
TGTGCCAGCAGCCGGGACAGTCGGGCTGGCTGGGGCTACACCTTC	CASSRDSRAGWGYTF	few	TRBV11-2	TRBJ1-2	TRBD1
TGTGCCAGCAGCCCCGAACCGCGCCAAGAGACCCAGTACTTC	CASSPEPRQETQYF	many	TRBV7-6	TRBJ2-5	NA
TGCAGTGCTAGGCCCGGGGGGACGAGTACTGAAGCTTTCTTT	CSARPGGTSTEAFF	many	TRBV20-1	TRBJ1-1	NA
TGTGCCTGGAGGGAGACAGGGGGCGAGCAGTACTTC	CAWRETGGEQYF	many	TRBV30	TRBJ2-7	TRBD1
TGTGCCAGCAGCATGACAGGGGGCGCGGGAAACACCATATATTTT	CASSMTGGAGNTIYF	many	TRBV27	TRBJ1-3	TRBD1